The present T cell receptor (beta chain) was sequenced within a study of blood T cell repertoires in COVID-19. As for the study in general: Samples representing acute and convalescent COVID-19 were sourced from the United States, Italy and Spain.

This CDR3 has 15 amino acids. CDR1 and CDR2 (germline): MDHEN, SYDVKM. V lost 3 bases and J lost 5; bases outside the gene matches: 6. As originally analysed: Using reference gene primer amplification, nucleated cell counts were estimated. The method was immunoSEQ multiplex PCR; TCRdb's version includes in-frame clones alone and lacks a portion of them. The V and J calls and clone size were taken over from that table, and D and trimming were inferred from the DNA. The repertoire holds approximately 220,000 clones, about 86% seen once, with about 3.8% in the top ten. The sequence was collected from a woman between 40 and 50 years old with acute COVID-19. The chain links TRBV28 to TRBJ1-4; 7 bases agree with TRBD1. The sequenced sample was PBMCs or T cells enriched from blood (not recorded which). The CDR3 reads CASSFLGTANEKLFF. The CDR3 DNA is TGTGCCAGCAGTTTTTTAGGGACAGCAAATGAAAAACTGTTTTTT.